The clone carrying this T cell receptor beta chain was detected ten times or more. The antigen remains unidentified. Prepared TCR beta cDNA libraries contained unique molecular identifiers. MiXCR, applied by TCRdb to the PCR reads, yields one record per CDR3 protein. This sample has about 260,000 distinct CDR3 sequences, with just over 35% found just once. The sample is drawn from a study of post-analysis software for immune sequencing data. Study summary: Disease trajectories encompassed relapsing-remitting, secondary progressive and progressive-relapsing multiple sclerosis. General study points: In patients, TRBV5-6, TRBV5-1 and TRBV20-1 belonged to five or six TRBV segments found more frequently than in controls.

Trimming removed 3 bases from V and 1 base from J; junction bases left unmatched: 7. This CDR3 contains 16 residues. The V gene's germline CDR1 is MGHDK and CDR2 SYGVNS. The chain couples TRBV25-1 to TRBJ2-3; 7 positions match TRBD2. Specimen: blood. The TCR sequence derives from a girl under 18 with multiple sclerosis. The DNA for the CDR3 is TGTGCCAGCAGTGACCCTCGGGAGGCCCGCACAGATACGCAGTATTTT. Translation: CASSDPREARTDTQYF.